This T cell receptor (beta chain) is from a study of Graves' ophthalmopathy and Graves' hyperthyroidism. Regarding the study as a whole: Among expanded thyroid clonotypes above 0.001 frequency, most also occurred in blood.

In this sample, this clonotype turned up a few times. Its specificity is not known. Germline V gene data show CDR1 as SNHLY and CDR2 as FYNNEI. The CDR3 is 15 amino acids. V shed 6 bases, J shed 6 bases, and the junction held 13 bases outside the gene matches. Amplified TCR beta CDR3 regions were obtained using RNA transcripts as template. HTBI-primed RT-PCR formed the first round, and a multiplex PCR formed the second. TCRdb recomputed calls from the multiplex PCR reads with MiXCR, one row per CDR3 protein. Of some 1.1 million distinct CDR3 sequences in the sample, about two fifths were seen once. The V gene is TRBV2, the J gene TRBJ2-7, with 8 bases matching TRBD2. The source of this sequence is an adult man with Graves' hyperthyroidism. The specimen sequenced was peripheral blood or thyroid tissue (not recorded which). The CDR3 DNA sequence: TGTGCCAGCAGCCCCTCCCTTCGTGCGGGAGGCGAGCAGTACTTC. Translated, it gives CASSPSLRAGGEQYF.